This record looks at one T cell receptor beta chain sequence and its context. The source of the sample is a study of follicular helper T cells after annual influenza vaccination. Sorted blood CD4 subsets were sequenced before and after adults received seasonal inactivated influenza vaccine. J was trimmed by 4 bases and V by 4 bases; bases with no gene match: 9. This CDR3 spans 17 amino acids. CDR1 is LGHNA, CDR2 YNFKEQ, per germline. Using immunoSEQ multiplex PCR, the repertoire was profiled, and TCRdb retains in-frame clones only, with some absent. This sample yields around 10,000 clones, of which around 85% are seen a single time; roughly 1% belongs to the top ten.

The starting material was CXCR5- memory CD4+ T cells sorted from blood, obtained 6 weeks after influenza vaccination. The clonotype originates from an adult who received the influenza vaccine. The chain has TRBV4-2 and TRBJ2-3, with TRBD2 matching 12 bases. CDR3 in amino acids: CASSLPSGGAGADTQYF. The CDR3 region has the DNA TGTGCCAGCAGCCTTCCTAGCGGGGGGGCCGGGGCAGATACGCAGTATTTT.